The present T cell receptor beta chain was sequenced within a study of cytomegalovirus exposure and HLA in healthy donors. The CDR3 is 15 amino acids. Germline CDR1 and CDR2: MDHEN and SYDVKM. V was cut by 6 bases and J by 2 bases, with 14 bases left in between. Primers for the PCR totalled 60 Vbeta and 13 Jbeta. Assay: immunoSEQ multiplex PCR; the TCRdb copy retains only in-frame clones and omits some. Of around 110,000 clones in the sample, roughly three quarters were seen once. The receptor was isolated from a young man in good health and CMV-seropositive. This chain links TRBV28 with TRBJ1-5; D may be TRBD1 (6 bases). Sequencing input: PBMCs. The CDR3 DNA reads as TGTGCCAGCAGGGGCCAAGGGGGTGGCAATCAGCCCCAGCATTTT. Its translation is CASRGQGGGNQPQHF.